The T cell receptor beta chain described here comes from a study of T cell changes during pregnancy in multiple sclerosis. Data came from immunoSEQ multiplex PCR; TCRdb stores just in-frame clones and leaves some out. The sample records about 36,000 clones, 85% to 95% being singletons. The germline V and J ends were trimmed by 4 bases and 4 bases, with 14 bases remaining between them. The CDR3 has 14 residues. Germline lookup yields CDR1 SEHNR and CDR2 FQNEAQ (reference sequence). The receptor was derived from a female donor with multiple sclerosis, enrolled in a pregnancy study. Sequencing input: PBMCs (not recorded whether the cells were cultured). The chain employs TRBV7-9 and TRBJ2-7; D is possibly TRBD1 (6 bases). CDR3 DNA: TGTGCCAGCAGCTGGTCCGGGACAAATTACGAGCAGTACTTC. This sequence encodes CASSWSGTNYEQYF.